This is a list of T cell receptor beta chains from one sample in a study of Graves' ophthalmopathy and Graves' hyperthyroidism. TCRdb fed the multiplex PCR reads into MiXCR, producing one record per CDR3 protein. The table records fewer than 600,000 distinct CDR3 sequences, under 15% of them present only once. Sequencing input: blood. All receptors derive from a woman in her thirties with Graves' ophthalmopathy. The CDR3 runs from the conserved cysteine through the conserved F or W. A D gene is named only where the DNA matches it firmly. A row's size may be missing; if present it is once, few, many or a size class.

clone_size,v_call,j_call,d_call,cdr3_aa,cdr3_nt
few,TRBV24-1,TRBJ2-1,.,CATSDFKGSSSNEKFF,TGTGCCACCAGTGATTTTAAAGGGTCGAGCAGCAATGAGAAGTTCTTC
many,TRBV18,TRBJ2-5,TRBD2,CASSPRTSGGAKETQYF,TGTGCCAGCTCACCCCGGACTAGCGGGGGGGCCAAAGAGACCCAGTACTTC
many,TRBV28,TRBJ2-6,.,CASSTKAGANVLTF,TGTGCCAGCAGCACGAAGGCTGGGGCCAACGTCCTGACTTTC
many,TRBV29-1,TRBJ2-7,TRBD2,CSVGGGLGSEQYF,TGCAGCGTTGGCGGGGGTTTAGGGTCCGAGCAGTACTTC
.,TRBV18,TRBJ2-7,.,CASSPSGQKTYEQYF,TGTGCCAGCTCACCATCCGGACAGAAAACCTACGAGCAGTACTTC
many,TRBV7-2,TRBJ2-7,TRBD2,CASSQTSGSLHEQYF,TGTGCCAGCAGCCAAACTAGCGGGAGTCTCCACGAGCAGTACTTC
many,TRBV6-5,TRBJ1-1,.,CASSYSMGFGTEAFF,TGTGCCAGCAGTTACTCGATGGGGTTCGGCACTGAAGCTTTCTTT
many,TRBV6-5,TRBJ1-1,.,CASTPGVNTEAFF,TGTGCCAGCACCCCAGGGGTGAACACTGAAGCTTTCTTT
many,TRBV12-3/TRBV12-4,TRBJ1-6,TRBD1,CASSLDRGLNSPLHF,TGTGCCAGCAGTTTAGACAGGGGGCTTAATTCACCCCTCCACTTT
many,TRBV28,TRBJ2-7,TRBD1,CASSQIWTGDAYEQYF,TGTGCCAGCAGCCAAATTTGGACAGGAGACGCCTACGAGCAGTACTTC
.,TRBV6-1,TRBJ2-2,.,CASSDQQILTVGELFF,TGTGCCAGCAGTGACCAACAGATACTGACCGTCGGGGAGCTGTTTTTT
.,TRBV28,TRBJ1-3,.,CASAPGDGNTIYF,TGTGCCAGCGCACCAGGGGACGGAAACACCATATATTTT
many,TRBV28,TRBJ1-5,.,CASSSRVTNQPQHF,TGTGCCAGCAGTAGCCGAGTCACCAATCAGCCCCAGCATTTT
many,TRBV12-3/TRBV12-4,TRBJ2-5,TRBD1,CASRQGVGETQYF,TGTGCCAGCAGGCAGGGGGTGGGGGAGACCCAGTACTTC
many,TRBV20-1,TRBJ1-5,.,CSASGTVYSNQPQHF,TGCAGTGCTAGTGGGACGGTTTATAGCAATCAGCCCCAGCATTTT
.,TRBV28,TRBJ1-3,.,CASTPPTGGNTIYF,TGTGCCAGCACCCCCCCGACAGGAGGAAACACCATATATTTT
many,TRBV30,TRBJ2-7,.,CAWMAPNYEQYF,TGTGCCTGGATGGCACCCAACTACGAGCAGTACTTC
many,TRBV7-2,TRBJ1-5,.,CASSSGTFLPQHF,TGTGCCAGCAGCTCAGGGACGTTCTTGCCCCAGCATTTT
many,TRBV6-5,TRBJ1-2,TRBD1,CANSDRGNGYTF,TGTGCCAACTCTGACAGGGGAAATGGCTACACCTTC
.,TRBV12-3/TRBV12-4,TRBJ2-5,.,CASSLGLRGPQWETQYF,TGTGCCAGCAGTTTGGGGTTGCGGGGCCCCCAGTGGGAGACCCAGTACTTC
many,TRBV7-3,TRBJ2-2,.,CASSLLVGLSGGELFF,TGTGCCAGCAGCTTATTAGTGGGGCTGTCTGGCGGGGAGCTGTTTTTT
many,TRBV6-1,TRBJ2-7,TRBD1,CASRGPGQSYFYEQYF,TGTGCCAGCAGGGGACCGGGACAGTCCTACTTTTACGAGCAGTACTTC
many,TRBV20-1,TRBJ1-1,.,CSAREQGNTEAFF,TGCAGTGCTAGAGAACAGGGCAACACTGAAGCTTTCTTT
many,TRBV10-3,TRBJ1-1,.,CAIAGHSNTEAFF,TGTGCCATCGCGGGACATTCGAACACTGAAGCTTTCTTT
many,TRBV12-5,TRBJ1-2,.,CASGLGRFYGYTF,TGTGCTAGTGGTTTAGGGAGGTTCTATGGCTACACCTTC
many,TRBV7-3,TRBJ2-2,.,CASSLQSSVNTGELFF,TGTGCCAGCAGCTTACAGTCTAGCGTGAACACCGGGGAGCTGTTTTTT
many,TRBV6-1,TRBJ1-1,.,CASSRRRGGGTEAFF,TGTGCCAGCAGTAGACGCAGGGGTGGCGGCACTGAAGCTTTCTTT
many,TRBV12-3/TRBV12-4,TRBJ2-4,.,CASSFSVEVKNIQYF,TGTGCCAGCAGTTTTTCCGTAGAAGTCAAAAACATTCAGTACTTC
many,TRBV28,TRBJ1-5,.,CASLQEKGVDQPQHF,TGTGCCAGCCTCCAAGAAAAGGGGGTAGATCAGCCCCAGCATTTT
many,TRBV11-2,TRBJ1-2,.,CASSPGTYPMGYTF,TGTGCCAGCAGTCCCGGGACCTACCCTATGGGCTACACCTTC
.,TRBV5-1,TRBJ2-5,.,CASSLARQEIQYF,TGCGCCAGCAGCTTGGCCAGGCAAGAGATCCAGTACTTC
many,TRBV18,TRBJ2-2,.,CASWINTGELFF,TGTGCCAGCTGGATCAACACCGGGGAGCTGTTTTTT